The 14 T cell receptor beta chains below all came from one sample that was sequenced in a study of T cell clones after liver transplantation. TCRdb's table, derived via immunoSEQ multiplex PCR, lists solely in-frame clones and lacks some. This table holds 12,000 to 15,000 clones, 82% found once. The sample consisted of CD8+ T cells from blood, taken about 50 months after liver transplant. The receptors were sampled from a human patient who received a liver transplant. Some of these T cells may belong to the graft donor.

The rearrangement uses TRBV6-6 and TRBJ2-7; no definite D call. Germline V gives CDR1 MNHNY, CDR2 SVGAGI (reference sequence). CDR3 length: 14 residues. V dropped 2 bases and J dropped 2 bases, with 10 bases sitting between them. The CDR3 region has the DNA TGTGCCAGCAGTTACCAAGGAGAAGCCTACGAGCAGTACTTC. Translation gives CASSYQGEAYEQYF.

This clone is a singleton in its sample. The chain couples TRBV15 to TRBJ1-5; D not resolved. V was cut by 4 bases and J by 4 bases, with 11 bases left in between. Looked up from germline, CDR1 is LNHNV and CDR2 is YYDKDF (reference sequence). The CDR3 runs to 14 residues. Here the CDR3 reads CATSIGTENQPQHF. For the CDR3, the DNA is TGTGCCACCAGCATCGGTACTGAGAATCAGCCCCAGCATTTT.

The sample holds one count of this clone. The chain carries TRBV7-7 and TRBJ2-2; D is ambiguous. Germline-derived CDR1 and CDR2 are SSHAT and FNYEAQ (reference sequence). CDR3 length: 14 amino acids. Trimming shortened V by 5 bases and J by 3 bases, and 10 bases separated the two germline ends. CDR3 DNA: TGTGCCAGCAGCGGGCGACCAGACACCGGGGAGCTGTTTTTT. As protein: CASSGRPDTGELFF.

The V and J genes are TRBV4-1 and TRBJ2-2; the D gene is possibly TRBD2 (6 bases). Germline CDR1 MGHRA, CDR2 YSYEKL. The V end was cut by 0 bases, the J end by 3 bases, with 11 bases between. The CDR3 contains 16 residues. The CDR3 DNA follows: TGCGCCAGCAGCCAAGATAGGGCTAGCGACACCGGGGAGCTGTTTTTT. Translated: CASSQDRASDTGELFF.

The chain links TRBV19 to TRBJ1-1; the D gene is possibly TRBD1 (5 bases). CDR1 LNHDA and CDR2 SQIVND come from the germline V gene (reference sequence). V was trimmed by 7 bases and J by 7 bases, leaving 10 bases between them. This CDR3 has 11 residues. The CDR3 protein is CASTRAFEAFF. CDR3 coding DNA: TGTGCCAGTACCAGGGCCTTTGAAGCTTTCTTT.

The rearrangement uses TRBV27 and TRBJ1-2, with D perhaps matching TRBD1 (5 bases). CDR1 is MNHEY, CDR2 SMNVEV, per germline (reference sequence). V was clipped by 1 base and J by 4 bases, with 10 bases between them. The CDR3 is 14 amino acids. The CDR3 here is CASSLFGQGYGYTF. CDR3 DNA: TGTGCCAGCAGTTTATTTGGTCAGGGCTATGGCTACACCTTC.

The genes are TRBV27 and TRBJ1-2; no reliable D call. The CDR3 loop spans 14 amino acids. Germline lookup yields CDR1 MNHEY and CDR2 SMNVEV (reference sequence). V was cut by 4 bases and J by 7 bases, with 16 bases left in between. The CDR3 DNA reads TGTGCCAGCAGTTCAGATACGGGGTTGGGTGGCTACACCTTC. Translated, it gives CASSSDTGLGGYTF.

The table lists this clone with a count of one. This sequence joins TRBV7-6 and TRBJ1-1, with TRBD1 as a possible D gene (5 bases). Per germline, CDR1 SGHVS and CDR2 FNYEAQ. The V gene lost 8 bases and the J gene lost 1 base, with 14 bases spanning the gap. The CDR3 covers 14 residues. CDR3 DNA: TGTGCCAGCCTGAATCGGGGACCGAACACTGAAGCTTTCTTT. This sequence encodes CASLNRGPNTEAFF.

The rearrangement joins TRBV2 to TRBJ1-2; D gene ambiguous. CDR3 length: 13 residues. V shed 8 bases and J shed 1 base, with 11 bases lying between them. Germline-derived CDR1 and CDR2 are SNHLY and FYNNEI. CDR3 DNA: TGTGCCAGCCCCCGCGGTGTTAACTATGGCTACACCTTC. Protein product: CASPRGVNYGYTF.

This chain links TRBV7-9 with TRBJ2-1; D gene uncertain. V dropped 3 bases and J dropped 5 bases, with 5 bases sitting between them. Germline values: CDR1 SEHNR, CDR2 FQNEAQ (reference sequence). CDR3 length equals 12 residues. CDR3 residues: CASSFGDNEQFF. The DNA of the CDR3 is TGTGCCAGCAGCTTTGGAGACAATGAGCAGTTCTTC.

This clone was detected only a few times. The chain uses TRBV7-2 and TRBJ2-7, with 9 bases aligning to TRBD2. Germline assignment: CDR1 SGHTA and CDR2 FQGNSA. With 1 base clipped from V and 3 bases from J, the junction kept 4 bases outside the gene matches. The CDR3 contains 15 residues. CDR3 DNA sequence: TGTGCCAGCAGCTTAGATCGGCGGGAGGGCTACGAGCAGTACTTC. Amino acids: CASSLDRREGYEQYF.

This clone appeared once. V usage is TRBV19 and J usage is TRBJ1-5, with 8 bases fitting TRBD1. The V segment lost 3 bases and the J segment 7 bases; nucleotides outside the gene matches: 5. CDR1 and CDR2 (germline): LNHDA, SQIVND (reference sequence). This CDR3 is built from 14 residues. CDR3 DNA: TGTGCCAGTAGTATTCAGGGGGCTGGACAGCCCCAGCATTTT. Translated, it gives CASSIQGAGQPQHF.

The chain recombines TRBV2 with TRBJ2-1; 9 positions match TRBD1. Trimming took 4 bases from V and 9 from J; bases not matched to a gene: 4. The CDR3 is 13 amino acids. CDR1 and CDR2 from the germline V gene are SNHLY and FYNNEI. CDR3 amino acids: CASSAGTGTEQFF. Here the CDR3 DNA reads TGTGCCAGCAGTGCCGGGACAGGGACTGAGCAGTTCTTC.

The chain joins TRBV4-1 to TRBJ2-1, with no clear D. This CDR3 region has 13 residues. Germline CDR1 and CDR2: MGHRA and YSYEKL. Trimming pared 4 bases from V and 8 bases from J, leaving 12 bases between. CDR3 sequence: CASSPRPFDEQFF. CDR3 sequence (DNA): TGCGCCAGCAGCCCTCGGCCGTTTGATGAGCAGTTCTTC.